These 27 T cell receptor beta chains originate from one sample sequenced in a study of blood T cell repertoires in COVID-19. Assay: immunoSEQ multiplex PCR; the TCRdb copy retains only in-frame clones and omits some. The sample yields over 7,500 clones, about 81% seen once. Sequenced: peripheral blood. These receptors originate from a man aged 55-75 years with active COVID-19.

This clone was seen once. The CDR3 nucleotides are TGTGCCAGCACCCCGGGCGGGGGTACAGATACGCAGTATTTT. Translated: CASTPGGGTDTQYF. This chain connects TRBV5-5 to TRBJ2-3, with TRBD2 matching over 7 bases. The CDR3 is made up of 14 amino acids. V shed 6 bases and J 3 bases; nucleotides not matched to a gene: 7. Germline assignment: CDR1 SGHKS and CDR2 YYEKEE (reference sequence).

CDR3: CASSYLTGAQPQHF. The CDR3 region has the DNA TGTGCCAGCAGCTATTTAACAGGGGCTCAGCCCCAGCATTTT. This rearrangement joins TRBV5-8 to TRBJ1-5; 7 bases align to TRBD1. The CDR3 contains 14 residues. CDR1 is SGHTS, CDR2 YDEGEE, per germline. V was clipped by 3 bases and J by 6 bases; unmatched bases: 6. The full variable domain, completed using reference TRBV5-8 and TRBJ1-5, is EAGVTQSPTHLIKTRGQQATLRCSPISGHTSVYWYQQALGLGLQFLLWYDEGEERNRGNFPPRFSGRQFPNYSSELNVNALELEDSALYLCASSYLTGAQPQHFGDGTRLSIL.

The chain couples TRBV7-2 to TRBJ1-4, with D tentatively TRBD1 (6 bases). CDR3 length: 16 amino acids. V lost 2 bases, J lost 7 bases, and 17 bases lay in between. From germline, CDR1 is SGHTA and CDR2 FQGNSA. This chain's CDR3 is CASSLRSPGELEKLFF. Here the CDR3 DNA reads TGTGCCAGCAGCTTACGTTCGCCAGGGGAGCTTGAAAAACTGTTTTTT.

This chain joins TRBV19 and TRBJ1-4; D uncertain. Trimming stripped 3 bases from V and 6 bases from J, with 14 bases between. Germline V lookup: CDR1 LNHDA, CDR2 SQIVND (reference sequence). The CDR3 is 15 amino acids. The CDR3 sequence: CASSIFGRVDEKLFF. In nucleotides, the CDR3 is TGTGCCAGTAGTATTTTTGGGCGGGTTGATGAAAAACTGTTTTTT.

This clone came up a few times. The junction departs from germline at one end; a sequencing error may be responsible. The gene calls are TRBV2 and TRBJ2-7, with 7 nucleotides matching TRBD1. This CDR3 contains 14 residues. Germline CDR1 is SNHLY and CDR2 is FYNNEI. The CDR3 region is CASREDRASYEQYF. The CDR3 DNA reads as TGTGCCAGCAGGGAAGACAGGGCTTCCTACGAGCAGTACTTC.

The rearrangement uses TRBV9 and TRBJ2-3; 9 nucleotides agree with TRBD2. Looked up from germline, CDR1 is SGDLS and CDR2 is YYNGEE. V shed 2 bases, J shed 3 bases, and the junction held 10 bases outside the gene matches. This CDR3 spans 17 amino acids. CDR3 DNA: TGTGCCAGCAGCGTTACCGCGGGGGGGGCAGGGACAGATACGCAGTATTTT. As protein: CASSVTAGGAGTDTQYF. Supplemented by reference TRBV9 and TRBJ2-3, the full variable domain reads DSGVTQTPKHLITATGQRVTLRCSPRSGDLSVYWYQQSLDQGLQFLIQYYNGEERAKGNILERFSAQQFPDLHSELNLSSLELGDSALYFCASSVTAGGAGTDTQYFGPGTRLTVL.

This clone was seen only once. The chain employs TRBV6-6 and TRBJ2-7; D is uncertain. Trimming took 2 bases from V and 6 from J, leaving 11 bases between them. The CDR3 consists of 13 residues. Germline V gene data show CDR1 as MNHNY and CDR2 as SVGAGI (reference sequence). Here the CDR3 DNA reads TGTGCCAGCAGTTACGGAGTGGAAGGCGAGCAGTACTTC. This encodes CASSYGVEGEQYF.

The CDR3 protein is CASSITPSVESTEAFF. CDR3 coding DNA: TGTGCCAGTAGTATAACCCCCTCAGTGGAGAGCACTGAAGCTTTCTTT. J is TRBJ1-1 and V is TRBV19; unclear D gene. The CDR3 runs to 16 residues. CDR1 is LNHDA, CDR2 SQIVND, per germline (reference sequence). V lost 2 bases and J lost 4, with 17 bases in between.

This clone was found once. This sequence joins TRBV5-1 and TRBJ2-7; 9 positions agree with TRBD2. Per the germline V gene, CDR1 is SGHRS and CDR2 is YFSETQ. CDR3 length equals 15 residues. The V segment lost 3 bases and the J segment 5 bases; nucleotides outside the gene matches: 9. Written as DNA, the CDR3 is TGCGCCAGCAGCTCACACCTAAGCGGGGGGAACGAGCAGTACTTC. As protein: CASSSHLSGGNEQYF.

The V call is TRBV5-4, the J call TRBJ2-6; tentative D call: TRBD1 (6 bases). CDR1 and CDR2 (germline): SGHNT, YYREEE (reference sequence). The length of the CDR3 is 18 residues. V was shortened by 5 bases and J by 4 bases, with 22 bases between the two germline ends. DNA of the CDR3: TGTGCCAGCAGGTCTCTCGAACAGGGACCTGCCGGGGCCAACGTCCTGACTTTC. The encoded protein is CASRSLEQGPAGANVLTF.

This chain links TRBV7-9 with TRBJ2-7; 9 bases map to TRBD1. V lost 6 bases and J lost 7; bases outside the gene matches: 7. The CDR3 covers 13 residues. CDR1 SEHNR and CDR2 FQNEAQ come from the germline V gene (reference sequence). In DNA form, the CDR3 reads TGTGCCAGCAGAACAGGACAGGGGTGGGAGCAGTACTTC. Translated, it gives CASRTGQGWEQYF.

The V call is TRBV3-1 (or the pseudogene TRBV3-2), the J call TRBJ2-5, with D perhaps TRBD1 (5 bases). This CDR3 contains 14 residues. V lost 6 bases and J lost 3, with 14 bases in between. Germline V gene data show CDR1 as LGHDT and CDR2 as YNNKEL (reference sequence). The DNA for the CDR3 is TGTGCCAGCAGGGGGCCCGGGTGGGAAGAGACCCAGTACTTC. It codes for CASRGPGWEETQYF.

The V gene is TRBV12-3 or TRBV12-4, the J gene TRBJ1-6; D is ambiguous. CDR3 size: 13 residues. The ends were cut back, 4 bases at V and 7 bases at J, with 8 bases in the middle. The CDR3 loop reads CASSSVRNSPLHF. The DNA for the CDR3 is TGTGCCAGCAGTTCAGTGAGGAATTCACCCCTCCACTTT.

This chain connects TRBV29-1 to TRBJ2-7, with D possibly matching TRBD2 (5 bases). Germline V lookup: CDR1 SQVTM, CDR2 ANQGSEA. The CDR3 is 12 residues long. The V end lost 4 bases, the J end lost 3 bases, and 10 bases lay between the germline ends. This chain's CDR3 is CSVGLGVYEQYF. Written as DNA, the CDR3 is TGCAGCGTTGGGTTGGGAGTCTACGAGCAGTACTTC.

The V call is TRBV2, the J call TRBJ2-3, with a weak D call TRBD1 (6 bases). V was cut by 8 bases and J by 2 bases, with 32 bases left in between. Germline assignment: CDR1 SNHLY and CDR2 FYNNEI. The CDR3 extends over 20 amino acids. The DNA of the CDR3 is TGTGCCAGCCGGCGACGGGGATATTGGGGGCTTACGCTGCCCACAGATACGCAGTATTTT. It translates to CASRRRGYWGLTLPTDTQYF.

V gene TRBV3-1 (or the pseudogene TRBV3-2) combines with J gene TRBJ2-2, with 9 bases that match TRBD1. CDR3 length equals 16 residues. After removal of 6 bases from V and 1 base from J, the junction contained 6 bases not matched to a gene. Per the germline V gene, CDR1 is LGHDT and CDR2 is YNNKEL (reference sequence). The CDR3 DNA reads as TGTGCCAGCAGGCGCAGGACAGGGGAGAACACCGGGGAGCTGTTTTTT. This encodes CASRRRTGENTGELFF.

The V gene is TRBV7-2, the J gene TRBJ2-3; 11 bases match TRBD2. The CDR3 contains 14 residues. The V and J ends lost 9 bases and 5 bases, in that order; junction bases with no gene match: 7. The germline CDR1 and CDR2 sequences are SGHTA and FQGNSA. The CDR3 reads CASSGGASKDTQYF. DNA for the CDR3: TGTGCCAGTAGCGGGGGGGCCTCTAAAGATACGCAGTATTTT.

The chain couples TRBV9 to TRBJ2-7; 9 positions agree with TRBD2. The CDR3 loop spans 15 amino acids. Trimming took 0 bases from V and 5 from J; bases not matched to a gene: 6. Per germline, CDR1 SGDLS and CDR2 YYNGEE. CDR3 nucleotide sequence: TGTGCCAGCAGCGTAGGTTTAGCGGGGGACAACGAGCAGTACTTC. It codes for CASSVGLAGDNEQYF.

This clone was found a few times. The chain uses TRBV2 and TRBJ1-4; 9 bases fit TRBD1. Looked up from germline, CDR1 is SNHLY and CDR2 is FYNNEI. The CDR3 is 13 amino acids. The V and J ends lost 8 bases and 8 bases, in that order; junction bases with no gene match: 6. The CDR3 is CASVRQGGEKLFF. Written as DNA, the CDR3 is TGTGCCAGCGTCAGACAGGGGGGAGAAAAACTGTTTTTT.

The J gene is TRBJ2-1, the V gene TRBV10-1; D gene unclear. V lost 6 bases to trimming and J lost 0 bases, with 12 bases between them. Germline values: CDR1 WNHNN, CDR2 SYGVQD (reference sequence). CDR3 length: 15 amino acids. CDR3 in amino acids: CASRPWLVSYNEQFF. As DNA, the CDR3 is TGCGCCAGCAGGCCGTGGCTCGTCTCCTACAATGAGCAGTTCTTC.

This chain uses TRBV3-1 (or the pseudogene TRBV3-2) with TRBJ2-3; tentatively, D is TRBD2 (6 bases). V dropped 0 bases and J dropped 2 bases, with 18 bases sitting between them. The CDR3 has 18 residues. Germline CDR1 reads LGHDT; CDR2 reads YNNKEL (reference sequence). The CDR3 coding sequence is TGTGCCAGCAGCCAAGAAAGAAGCGGGCATAGAAACACAGATACGCAGTATTTT. Its translation: CASSQERSGHRNTDTQYF.

The V gene is TRBV11-1, the J gene TRBJ1-2, with D unresolved. Trimming took off 1 base at V and 1 base at J, with 4 bases between the two ends. Germline values: CDR1 SGHAT, CDR2 FQDESV (reference sequence). The CDR3 is 13 amino acids. The CDR3 DNA follows: TGTGCCAGCAGCTTAGTTCGTAACTATGGCTACACCTTC. Translating it yields CASSLVRNYGYTF.

The chain carries TRBV7-8 and TRBJ1-5, with a tentative D call TRBD1 (5 bases). Germline assignment: CDR1 SGHVS and CDR2 FQNEAQ. V shed 1 base and J shed 7 bases, with 23 bases lying between them. The CDR3 is made up of 18 amino acids. CDR3 DNA sequence: TGTGCCAGCAGCTTAGGTGGAGGGGTAGCTTCGGTCAGCCAGCCCCAGCATTTT. This codes for CASSLGGGVASVSQPQHF.

The CDR3 region has the DNA TGTGCCAGCAGTGCAGGTACAAGCAATCAGCCCCAGCATTTT. It specifies CASSAGTSNQPQHF. The rearrangement links TRBV2 to TRBJ1-5; D ambiguous. Germline V gene lookup returns CDR1 SNHLY and CDR2 FYNNEI. This CDR3 spans 14 amino acids. V was shortened by 4 bases and J by 1 base, with 8 bases between the two germline ends. Looking up the rest from reference TRBV2 and TRBJ1-5 gives the full variable domain: EPEVTQTPSHQVTQMGQEVILRCVPISNHLYFYWYRQILGQKVEFLVSFYNNEISEKSEIFDDQFSVERPDGSNFTLKIRSTKLEDSAMYFCASSAGTSNQPQHFGDGTRLSIL.

The chain joins TRBV19 to TRBJ2-2; TRBD2 matches at 9 bases. The CDR3 extends over 14 amino acids. Looked up from germline, CDR1 is LNHDA and CDR2 is SQIVND (reference sequence). The V gene end was trimmed by 5 bases and the J gene end by 6 bases; junction bases not matched to a gene: 4. The CDR3 loop reads CASSLLAGPGELFF. The CDR3 DNA follows: TGTGCCAGTAGTCTGCTAGCGGGGCCCGGGGAGCTGTTTTTT.

The chain links TRBV28 to TRBJ1-6; 7 nucleotides agree with TRBD1. Germline assignment: CDR1 MDHEN and CDR2 SYDVKM. Trimming cost V 8 bases and J 13 bases; bases outside gene matches: 17. The CDR3 runs to 15 residues. In DNA form, the CDR3 reads TGTGCCAGCCTGAATCGAGGGACAGAGAGTCATCCCCTCCACTTT. Its translation is CASLNRGTESHPLHF.

V usage is TRBV5-1 and J usage is TRBJ2-1; TRBD2 matches at 8 bases. Unmatched junction bases numbered 5, after V lost 5 bases and J lost 1 base. The CDR3 spans 15 residues. The germline CDR1 and CDR2 sequences are SGHRS and YFSETQ. The chain's CDR3 is CASRRVAGSYNEQFF. The CDR3 DNA sequence: TGCGCCAGCAGGCGTGTAGCGGGATCCTACAATGAGCAGTTCTTC.